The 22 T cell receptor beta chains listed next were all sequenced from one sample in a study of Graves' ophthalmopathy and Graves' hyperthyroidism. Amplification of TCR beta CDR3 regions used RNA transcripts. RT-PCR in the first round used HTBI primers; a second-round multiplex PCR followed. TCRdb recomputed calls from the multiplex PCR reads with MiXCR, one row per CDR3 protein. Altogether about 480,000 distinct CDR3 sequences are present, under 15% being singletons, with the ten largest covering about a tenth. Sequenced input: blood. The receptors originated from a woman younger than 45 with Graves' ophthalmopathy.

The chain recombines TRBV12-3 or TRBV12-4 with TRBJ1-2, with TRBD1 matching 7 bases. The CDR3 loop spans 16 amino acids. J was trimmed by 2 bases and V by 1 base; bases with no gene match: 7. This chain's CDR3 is CASSLVRQGGNYGYTF. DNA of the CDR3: TGTGCCAGCAGTTTAGTACGGCAGGGGGGGAACTATGGCTACACCTTC.

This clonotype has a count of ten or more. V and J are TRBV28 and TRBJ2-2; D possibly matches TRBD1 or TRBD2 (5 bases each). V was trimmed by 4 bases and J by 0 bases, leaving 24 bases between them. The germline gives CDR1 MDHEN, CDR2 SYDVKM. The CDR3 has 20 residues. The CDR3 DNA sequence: TGTGCCAGCAGTTCCAGAGGGCTTTCTTGGGGCCAGACGAACACCGGGGAGCTGTTTTTT. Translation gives CASSSRGLSWGQTNTGELFF.

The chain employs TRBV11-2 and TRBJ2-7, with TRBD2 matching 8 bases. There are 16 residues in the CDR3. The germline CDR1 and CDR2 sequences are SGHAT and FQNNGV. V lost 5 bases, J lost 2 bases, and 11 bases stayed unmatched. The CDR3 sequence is CASSTLTSGAAYEQYF. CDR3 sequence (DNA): TGTGCCAGCAGCACCCTTACTAGCGGAGCCGCCTACGAGCAGTACTTC.

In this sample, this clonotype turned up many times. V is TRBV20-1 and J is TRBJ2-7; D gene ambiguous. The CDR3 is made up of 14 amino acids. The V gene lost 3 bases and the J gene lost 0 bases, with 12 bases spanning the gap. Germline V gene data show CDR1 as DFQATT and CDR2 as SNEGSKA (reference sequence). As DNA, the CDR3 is TGCAGTGCTAGGAGTCCCTACAGCTCCTACGAGCAGTACTTC. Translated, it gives CSARSPYSSYEQYF.

CDR3 sequence: CASSPVREETQYF. CDR3 in DNA: TGTGCCAGCTCACCAGTCCGGGAAGAGACCCAGTACTTC. The genes are TRBV18 and TRBJ2-5, with D hard to call. Deletions cut 2 bases from V and 3 bases from J, with 7 bases between. The CDR3 length is 13 residues. Germline assignment: CDR1 KGHSH and CDR2 LQKENI.

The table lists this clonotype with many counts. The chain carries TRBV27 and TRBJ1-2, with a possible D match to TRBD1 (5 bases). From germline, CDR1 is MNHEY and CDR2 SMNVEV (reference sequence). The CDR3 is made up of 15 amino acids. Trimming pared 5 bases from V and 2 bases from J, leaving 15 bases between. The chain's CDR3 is CASSPGRVQNYGYTF. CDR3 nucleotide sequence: TGTGCCAGCAGTCCGGGACGGGTTCAAAACTATGGCTACACCTTC.

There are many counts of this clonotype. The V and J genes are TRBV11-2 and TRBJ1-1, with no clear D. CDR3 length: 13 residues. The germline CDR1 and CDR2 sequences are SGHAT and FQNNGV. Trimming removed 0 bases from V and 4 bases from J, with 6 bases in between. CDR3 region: CASSLEEVTEAFF. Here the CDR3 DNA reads TGTGCCAGCAGCTTAGAGGAAGTCACTGAAGCTTTCTTT.

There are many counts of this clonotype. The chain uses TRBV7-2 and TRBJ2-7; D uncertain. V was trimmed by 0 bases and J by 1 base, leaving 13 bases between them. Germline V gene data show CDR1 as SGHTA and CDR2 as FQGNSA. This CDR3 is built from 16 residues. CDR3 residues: CASSLAIGARSYEQYF. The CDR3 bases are TGTGCCAGCAGCTTAGCTATAGGAGCGCGGTCCTACGAGCAGTACTTC.

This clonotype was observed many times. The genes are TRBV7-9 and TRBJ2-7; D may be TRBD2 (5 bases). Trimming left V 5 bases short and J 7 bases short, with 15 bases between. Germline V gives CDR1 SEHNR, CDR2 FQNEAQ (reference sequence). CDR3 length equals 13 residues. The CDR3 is CASSDREGREQYF. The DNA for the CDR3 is TGTGCCAGCAGCGACCGGGAAGGGCGAGAGCAGTACTTC.

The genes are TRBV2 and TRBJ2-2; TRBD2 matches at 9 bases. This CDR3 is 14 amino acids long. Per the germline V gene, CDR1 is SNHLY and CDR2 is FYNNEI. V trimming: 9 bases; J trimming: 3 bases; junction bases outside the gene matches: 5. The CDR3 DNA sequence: TGTGCCAGTTTAGCGGGAGCTTACACCGGGGAGCTGTTTTTT. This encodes CASLAGAYTGELFF. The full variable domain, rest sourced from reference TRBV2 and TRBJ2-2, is EPEVTQTPSHQVTQMGQEVILRCVPISNHLYFYWYRQILGQKVEFLVSFYNNEISEKSEIFDDQFSVERPDGSNFTLKIRSTKLEDSAMYFCASLAGAYTGELFFGEGSRLTVL.

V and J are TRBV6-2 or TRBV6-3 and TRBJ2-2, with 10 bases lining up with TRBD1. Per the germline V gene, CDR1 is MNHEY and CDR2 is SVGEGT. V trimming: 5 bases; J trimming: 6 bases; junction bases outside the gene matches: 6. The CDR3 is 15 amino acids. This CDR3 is CASSRRDRGAGELFF. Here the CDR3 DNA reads TGTGCCAGCAGTCGCCGGGACAGGGGCGCCGGGGAGCTGTTTTTT.

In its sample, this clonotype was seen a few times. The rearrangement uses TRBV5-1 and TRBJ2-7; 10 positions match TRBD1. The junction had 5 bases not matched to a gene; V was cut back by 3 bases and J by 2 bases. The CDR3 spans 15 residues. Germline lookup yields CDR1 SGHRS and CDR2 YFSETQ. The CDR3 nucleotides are TGCGCCAGCAGCTACCGACAGGGGGCCCCCTACGAGCAGTACTTC. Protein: CASSYRQGAPYEQYF.

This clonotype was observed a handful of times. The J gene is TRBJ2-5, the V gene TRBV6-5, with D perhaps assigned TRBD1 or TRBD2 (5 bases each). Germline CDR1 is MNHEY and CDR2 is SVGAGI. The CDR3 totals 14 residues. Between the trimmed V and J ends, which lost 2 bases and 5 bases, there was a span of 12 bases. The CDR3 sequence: CASSYRVWGETQYF. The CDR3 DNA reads TGTGCCAGCAGTTACAGGGTTTGGGGGGAGACCCAGTACTTC.

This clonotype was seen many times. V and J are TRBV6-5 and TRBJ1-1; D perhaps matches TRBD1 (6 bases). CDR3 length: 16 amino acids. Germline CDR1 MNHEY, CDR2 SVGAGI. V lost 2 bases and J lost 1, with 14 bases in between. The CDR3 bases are TGTGCCAGCAGTTACCAATCCCGGGGGGCGAACACTGAAGCTTTCTTT. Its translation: CASSYQSRGANTEAFF.

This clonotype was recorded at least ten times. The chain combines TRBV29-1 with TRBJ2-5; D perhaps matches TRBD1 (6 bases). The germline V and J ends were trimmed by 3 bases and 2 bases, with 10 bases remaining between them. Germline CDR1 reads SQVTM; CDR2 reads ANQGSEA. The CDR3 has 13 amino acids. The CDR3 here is CSVEDRKQETQYF. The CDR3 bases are TGCAGCGTTGAGGACAGAAAACAAGAGACCCAGTACTTC.

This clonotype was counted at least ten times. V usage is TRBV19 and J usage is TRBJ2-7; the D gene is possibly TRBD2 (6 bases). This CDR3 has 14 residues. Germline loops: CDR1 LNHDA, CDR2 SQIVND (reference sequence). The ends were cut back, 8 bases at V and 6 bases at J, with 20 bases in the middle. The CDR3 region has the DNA TGTGCCAGTCGCGGGGCAGGGATGGGGCTCGAGCAGTACTTC. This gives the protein CASRGAGMGLEQYF. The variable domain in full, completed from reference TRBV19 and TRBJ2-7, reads DGGITQSPKYLFRKEGQNVTLSCEQNLNHDAMYWYRQDPGQGLRLIYYSQIVNDFQKGDIAEGYSVSREKKESFPLTVTSAQKNPTAFYLCASRGAGMGLEQYFGPGTRLTVT.

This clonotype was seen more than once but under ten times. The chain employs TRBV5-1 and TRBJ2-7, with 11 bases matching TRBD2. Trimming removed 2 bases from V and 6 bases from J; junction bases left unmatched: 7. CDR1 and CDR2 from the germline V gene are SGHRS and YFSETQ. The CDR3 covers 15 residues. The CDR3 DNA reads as TGCGCCAGCAGCTTTAGCGGGAGGGCCCGGCTCGAGCAGTACTTC. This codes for CASSFSGRARLEQYF.

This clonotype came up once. CDR3 sequence reads: CASSEPGQFSPLHF. The CDR3 bases are TGTGCCAGCAGTGAACCTGGACAGTTTTCACCCCTCCACTTT. The rearrangement links TRBV2 to TRBJ1-6; D possibly corresponds to TRBD1 (6 bases). The length of the CDR3 is 14 residues. CDR1 and CDR2 (germline): SNHLY, FYNNEI. V lost 2 bases to trimming and J lost 9 bases, with 11 bases between them. Full variable domain (remainder filled in from reference TRBV2 and TRBJ1-6): EPEVTQTPSHQVTQMGQEVILRCVPISNHLYFYWYRQILGQKVEFLVSFYNNEISEKSEIFDDQFSVERPDGSNFTLKIRSTKLEDSAMYFCASSEPGQFSPLHFGNGTRLTVT.

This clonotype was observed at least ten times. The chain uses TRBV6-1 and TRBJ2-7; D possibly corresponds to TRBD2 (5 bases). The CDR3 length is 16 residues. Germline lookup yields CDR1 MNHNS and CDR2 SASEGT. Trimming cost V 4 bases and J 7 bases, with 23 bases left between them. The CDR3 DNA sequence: TGTGCCAGCAGTGCTTTTACCGGGCTATCGGCGGGTGAGCAGTACTTC. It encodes CASSAFTGLSAGEQYF.

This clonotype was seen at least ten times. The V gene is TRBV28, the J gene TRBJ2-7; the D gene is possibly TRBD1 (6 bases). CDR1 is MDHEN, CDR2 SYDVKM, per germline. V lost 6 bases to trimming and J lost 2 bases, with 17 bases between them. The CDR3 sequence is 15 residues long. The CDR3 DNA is TGTGCCAGCAGACCGACGGGGACATTGACCTACGAGCAGTACTTC. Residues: CASRPTGTLTYEQYF.

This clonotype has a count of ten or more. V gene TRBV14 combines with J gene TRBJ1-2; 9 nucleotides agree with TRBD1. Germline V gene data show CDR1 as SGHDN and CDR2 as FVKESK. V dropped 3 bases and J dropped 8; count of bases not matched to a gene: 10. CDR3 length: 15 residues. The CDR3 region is CASSHRTGASEGYTF. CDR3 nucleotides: TGTGCCAGCAGCCACCGGACAGGGGCGTCTGAAGGCTACACCTTC.

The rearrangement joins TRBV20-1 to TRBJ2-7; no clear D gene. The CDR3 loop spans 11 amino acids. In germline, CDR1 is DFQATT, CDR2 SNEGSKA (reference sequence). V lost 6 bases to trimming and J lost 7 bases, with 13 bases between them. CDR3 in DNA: TGCAGTGCCCTGGACCGACTGGAGCAGTACTTC. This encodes CSALDRLEQYF.